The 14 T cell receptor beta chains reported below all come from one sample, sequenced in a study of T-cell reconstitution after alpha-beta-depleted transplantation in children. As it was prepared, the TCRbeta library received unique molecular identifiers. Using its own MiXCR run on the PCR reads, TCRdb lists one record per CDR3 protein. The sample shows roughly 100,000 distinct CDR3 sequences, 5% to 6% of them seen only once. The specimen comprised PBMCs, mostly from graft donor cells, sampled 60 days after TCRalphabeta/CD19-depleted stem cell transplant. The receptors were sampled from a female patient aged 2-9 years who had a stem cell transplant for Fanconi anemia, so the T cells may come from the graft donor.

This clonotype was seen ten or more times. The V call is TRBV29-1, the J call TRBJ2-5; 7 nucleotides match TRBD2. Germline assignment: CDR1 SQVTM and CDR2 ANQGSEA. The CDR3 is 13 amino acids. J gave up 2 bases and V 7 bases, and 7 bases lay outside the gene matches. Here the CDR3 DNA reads TGCAGCGCATTCCTAGCGGTTCAAGAGACCCAGTACTTC. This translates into CSAFLAVQETQYF.

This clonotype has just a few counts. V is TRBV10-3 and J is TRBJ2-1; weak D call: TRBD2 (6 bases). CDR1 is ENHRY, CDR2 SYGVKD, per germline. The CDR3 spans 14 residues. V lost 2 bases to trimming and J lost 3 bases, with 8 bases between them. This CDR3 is CAISETRDYNEQFF. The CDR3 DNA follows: TGTGCCATCAGTGAGACGCGGGACTACAATGAGCAGTTCTTC.

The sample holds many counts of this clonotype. The CDR3 DNA follows: TGCAGTGCCATAAGACAGGGAATAAGACTGTTTTTT. Protein product: CSAIRQGIRLFF. The V and J genes are TRBV20-1 and TRBJ1-4; TRBD1 matches 7 bases. J was trimmed by 13 bases and V by 6 bases; bases with no gene match: 11. CDR1 DFQATT and CDR2 SNEGSKA come from the germline V gene (reference sequence). CDR3 length: 12 amino acids.

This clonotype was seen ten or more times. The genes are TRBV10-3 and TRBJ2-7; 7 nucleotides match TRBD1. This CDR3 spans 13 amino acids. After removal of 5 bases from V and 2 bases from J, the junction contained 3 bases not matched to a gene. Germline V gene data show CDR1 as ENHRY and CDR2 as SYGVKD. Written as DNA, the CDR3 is TGTGCCATCAGTACCACAGGGGCCTACGAGCAGTACTTC. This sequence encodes CAISTTGAYEQYF.

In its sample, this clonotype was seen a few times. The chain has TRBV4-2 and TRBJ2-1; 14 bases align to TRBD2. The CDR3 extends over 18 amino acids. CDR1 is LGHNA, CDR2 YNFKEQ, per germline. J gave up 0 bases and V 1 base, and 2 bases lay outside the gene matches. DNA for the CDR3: TGTGCCAGCAGCCAAGGACTAGCGGGGGGGAGCTCCTACAATGAGCAGTTCTTC. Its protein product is CASSQGLAGGSSYNEQFF.

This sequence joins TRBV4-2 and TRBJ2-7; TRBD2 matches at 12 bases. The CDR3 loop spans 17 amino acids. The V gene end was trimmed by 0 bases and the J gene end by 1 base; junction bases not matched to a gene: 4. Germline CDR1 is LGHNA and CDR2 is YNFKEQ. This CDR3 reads CASSQDQLAGGSYEQYF. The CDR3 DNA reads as TGTGCCAGCAGCCAAGACCAACTAGCGGGAGGATCCTACGAGCAGTACTTC.

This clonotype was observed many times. CDR3 residues: CASSLANYGYTF. CDR3 bases: TGTGCCAGCAGCTTAGCTAACTATGGCTACACCTTC. V usage is TRBV28 and J usage is TRBJ1-2, with D uncertain. The CDR3 has 12 amino acids. CDR1 is MDHEN, CDR2 SYDVKM, per germline. Trimming removed 6 bases from V and 0 bases from J, with 5 bases in between.

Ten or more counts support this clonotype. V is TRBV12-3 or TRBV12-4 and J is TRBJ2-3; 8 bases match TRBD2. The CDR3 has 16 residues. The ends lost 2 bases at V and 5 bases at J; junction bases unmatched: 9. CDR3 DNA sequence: TGTGCCAGCAGTTTATTAGCGGGGAACGGGCTAGATACGCAGTATTTT. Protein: CASSLLAGNGLDTQYF.

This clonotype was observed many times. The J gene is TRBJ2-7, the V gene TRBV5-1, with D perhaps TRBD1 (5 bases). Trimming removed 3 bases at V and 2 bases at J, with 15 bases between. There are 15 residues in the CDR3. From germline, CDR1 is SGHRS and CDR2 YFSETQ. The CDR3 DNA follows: TGCGCCAGCAGCTCCGGGCAGGGCCCTACCTACGAGCAGTACTTC. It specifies CASSSGQGPTYEQYF.

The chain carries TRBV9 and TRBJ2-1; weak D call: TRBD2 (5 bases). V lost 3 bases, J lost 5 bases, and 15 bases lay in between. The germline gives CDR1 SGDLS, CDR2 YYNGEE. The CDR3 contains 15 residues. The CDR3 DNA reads TGTGCCAGCAGCGCCCAGGCCTTCGGGGACAATGAGCAGTTCTTC. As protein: CASSAQAFGDNEQFF.

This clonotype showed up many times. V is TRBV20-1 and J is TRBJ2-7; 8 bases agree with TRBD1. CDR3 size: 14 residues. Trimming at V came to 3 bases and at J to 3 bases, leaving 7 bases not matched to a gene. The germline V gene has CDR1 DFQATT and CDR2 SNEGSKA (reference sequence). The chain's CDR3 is CSARLDRGSYEQYF. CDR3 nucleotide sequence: TGCAGTGCTAGGCTAGACAGGGGAAGCTACGAGCAGTACTTC.

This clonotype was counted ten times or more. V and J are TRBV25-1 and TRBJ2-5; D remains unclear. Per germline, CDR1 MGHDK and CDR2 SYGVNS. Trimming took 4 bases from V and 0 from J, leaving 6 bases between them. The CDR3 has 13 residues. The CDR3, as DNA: TGTGCCAGCAGTGTGGACCACCAAGAGACCCAGTACTTC. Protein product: CASSVDHQETQYF.

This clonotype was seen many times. CDR3 nucleotide sequence: TGCGCCAGCAGCCAAGGCCGACTAGCGGGGGGGCCGAACACCGGGGAGCTGTTTTTT. It specifies CASSQGRLAGGPNTGELFF. The J gene is TRBJ2-2, the V gene TRBV4-1; 14 positions match TRBD2. CDR3 length: 19 residues. Germline trimming cut 1 base from V and 0 bases from J; bases unmatched to any gene: 4. The germline gives CDR1 MGHRA, CDR2 YSYEKL.

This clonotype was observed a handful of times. The CDR3 region is CASSFGFNTEAFF. CDR3 coding DNA: TGTGCCAGCAGCTTCGGTTTCAACACTGAAGCTTTCTTT. The V and J genes are TRBV7-9 and TRBJ1-1; D is unclear. The V end was cut by 3 bases, the J end by 2 bases, with 7 bases between. Germline CDR1 SEHNR, CDR2 FQNEAQ (reference sequence). This CDR3 is 13 amino acids long.